A single sample gave rise to the 14 T cell receptor beta chains below, sequenced in a study of blood T cell repertoires in COVID-19. TCRdb's table, derived via immunoSEQ multiplex PCR, lists solely in-frame clones and lacks some. The table includes about 180,000 clones, around 85% detected once. Material: peripheral blood. Receptors were obtained from a man over 45 with active or convalescent COVID-19.

This clone appeared a single time. The CDR3 DNA reads as TGTGCCAGCAGCTTCCCCCCGGGGATGGGAAACACCATATATTTT. Translating gives CASSFPPGMGNTIYF. The gene calls are TRBV7-6 and TRBJ1-3; D uncertain. Deletions cut 3 bases from V and 4 bases from J, with 13 bases between. Germline V gene lookup returns CDR1 SGHVS and CDR2 FNYEAQ. The CDR3 length is 15 residues.

The rearrangement links TRBV12-3 or TRBV12-4 to TRBJ1-2, with TRBD1 matching 7 bases. V dropped 6 bases and J dropped 4; count of bases not matched to a gene: 5. The CDR3 runs to 13 residues. The CDR3 nucleotides are TGTGCCAGCAGAACGACAGGGACCTATGGCTACACCTTC. Translation gives CASRTTGTYGYTF.

The chain links TRBV28 to TRBJ1-1; 8 bases fit TRBD1. Germline CDR1 MDHEN, CDR2 SYDVKM. V shed 6 bases and J 7 bases; nucleotides not matched to a gene: 7. The CDR3 consists of 13 residues. CDR3 DNA: TGTGCCAGCAGACTAGATGGACAGGGTGAAGCTTTCTTT. This codes for CASRLDGQGEAFF.

CDR3 sequence (DNA): TGTGCCAGCAGTACCATAGATTCTGGGGCCAACGTCCTGACTTTC. This sequence encodes CASSTIDSGANVLTF. The J gene is TRBJ2-6, the V gene TRBV6-2 or TRBV6-3; D gene uncertain. The length of the CDR3 is 15 residues. Germline V gene data show CDR1 as MNHEY and CDR2 as SVGEGT. The V end lost 5 bases, the J end lost 1 base, and 9 bases lay between the germline ends.

The chain couples TRBV2 to TRBJ1-5, with 8 bases matching TRBD1. CDR3 length: 14 residues. With V trimmed by 5 bases and J by 5 bases, 5 bases remained unmatched. Germline V gene sequence: CDR1 SNHLY, CDR2 FYNNEI. The CDR3 protein is CASSTRQGYQPQHF. The CDR3, as DNA: TGTGCCAGCAGTACAAGACAGGGGTATCAGCCCCAGCATTTT. The full variable domain, its missing parts supplied by reference TRBV2 and TRBJ1-5, is EPEVTQTPSHQVTQMGQEVILRCVPISNHLYFYWYRQILGQKVEFLVSFYNNEISEKSEIFDDQFSVERPDGSNFTLKIRSTKLEDSAMYFCASSTRQGYQPQHFGDGTRLSIL.

The chain joins TRBV19 to TRBJ1-2, with D possibly matching TRBD1 (6 bases). V gave up 5 bases and J gave up 3 bases, with 13 bases separating them. The CDR3 has 14 amino acids. The germline V gene has CDR1 LNHDA and CDR2 SQIVND (reference sequence). The CDR3 DNA is TGTGCCAGTAGTCCAAAGGGGGTTGACTATGGCTACACCTTC. The encoded protein is CASSPKGVDYGYTF.

CDR3 sequence: CATSRSADRGEKLFF. CDR3 nucleotide sequence: TGTGCCACCAGCAGATCCGCAGACAGGGGCGAAAAACTGTTTTTT. This sequence joins TRBV15 and TRBJ1-4; 8 bases match TRBD1. This CDR3 is built from 15 residues. Germline CDR1 LNHNV, CDR2 YYDKDF (reference sequence). With 2 bases clipped from V and 8 bases from J, the junction kept 7 bases outside the gene matches.

J is TRBJ2-7 and V is TRBV4-1; D is uncertain. CDR1 is MGHRA and CDR2 is YSYEKL in the germline V gene. This CDR3 has 13 amino acids. V was trimmed by 2 bases and J by 3 bases, leaving 8 bases between them. The CDR3: CASSQPDNYEQYF. As DNA, the CDR3 is TGCGCCAGCAGCCAACCCGACAACTACGAGCAGTACTTC.

This sequence joins TRBV3-1 (or the pseudogene TRBV3-2) and TRBJ2-1; maybe TRBD2 (6 bases). The CDR3 spans 17 residues. The germline gives CDR1 LGHDT, CDR2 YNNKEL (reference sequence). V was cut by 5 bases and J by 10 bases, with 27 bases left in between. The CDR3 bases are TGTGCCAGCAGCGCATTCGATCTTAGCGGATGGGGCTTGGAGCAGTTCTTC. Amino acid sequence: CASSAFDLSGWGLEQFF.

The rearrangement links TRBV30 to TRBJ1-3; a weak D match, TRBD1 (5 bases). Per the germline V gene, CDR1 is GTSNPN and CDR2 is SVGIG (reference sequence). The V end lost 3 bases, the J end lost 4 bases, and 10 bases lay between the germline ends. The CDR3 extends over 13 amino acids. The CDR3: CAWRRDYGNTIYF. The CDR3 nucleotides are TGTGCCTGGAGGAGGGACTACGGAAACACCATATATTTT.

This clone appeared a few times. V gene TRBV10-3 combines with J gene TRBJ2-5, with 10 bases aligning to TRBD1. The CDR3 spans 15 residues. J lost 3 bases, V lost 7 bases, and 8 bases had no gene match. Germline values: CDR1 ENHRY, CDR2 SYGVKD. CDR3 nucleotide sequence: TGTGCCATCAAACAAGACAGGGGGCAGGAAGAGACCCAGTACTTC. This encodes CAIKQDRGQEETQYF.

This clone was seen only a few times. The chain uses TRBV29-1 and TRBJ1-2, with 8 positions matching TRBD1. V dropped 0 bases and J dropped 9; count of bases not matched to a gene: 3. The CDR3 loop spans 12 amino acids. The germline V gene encodes CDR1 SQVTM and CDR2 ANQGSEA. DNA of the CDR3: TGCAGCGTTGAAGATTCAGGGGGCAGCTACACCTTC. Protein product: CSVEDSGGSYTF.

A few counts support this clone. The rearrangement links TRBV28 to TRBJ1-4; D unclear. There are 13 residues in the CDR3. V dropped 3 bases and J dropped 8 bases, with 10 bases sitting between them. The germline gives CDR1 MDHEN, CDR2 SYDVKM. CDR3 sequence: CASSFSGGEKLFF. CDR3 in DNA: TGTGCCAGCAGTTTTTCTGGAGGCGAAAAACTGTTTTTT.

This clone has just a few counts. The identical CDR3 is also encoded by other nucleotide sequences in the sample. This sequence joins TRBV5-6 and TRBJ2-5; possible D gene TRBD1, 5 bases. Trimming cost V 3 bases and J 5 bases, with 14 bases left between them. The CDR3 loop spans 14 amino acids. Germline V gene data show CDR1 as SGHDT and CDR2 as YYEEEE. The CDR3 reads CASSSTGGWETQYF. CDR3 DNA sequence: TGTGCCAGCAGCTCCACAGGTGGCTGGGAGACCCAGTACTTC.